Sequencing of this TCR beta chain was carried out in a study of T cell repertoires in cytomegalovirus infection. Whole-study findings and limits: Frequencies of public TCR beta families were cumulated, and this identified carriers of CMV plus the relevant HLA. HLA-C-restricted CMV-specific TCR beta clonotypes prevailed in the ex vivo response.

In its sample, this clonotype was seen many times. The antigen is undetermined. This CDR3 has 13 amino acids. The germline V and J ends were trimmed by 1 base and 6 bases, with 9 bases remaining between them. CDR1 is SGHTA and CDR2 is FQGNSA in the germline V gene. TCRdb processed the reads anew with MiXCR; each CDR3 protein has one entry. The sample has 350,000 to 500,000 distinct CDR3 sequences; roughly 30% are singletons. Source material: PBMCs. This rearrangement joins TRBV7-2 to TRBJ1-1; D gene uncertain. The TCR was taken from a human donor in good health (CMV status not recorded). Some clones in this sample may be carry-over from other donors' samples. CDR3 sequence: CASSLVQSAEAFF. The CDR3 coding sequence is TGTGCCAGCAGCTTAGTACAGTCCGCTGAAGCTTTCTTT.